This T cell receptor (beta chain) was observed in a study of blood T cell repertoires in COVID-19. In the study overall: Spain, Italy and the United States supplied samples that represented acute and convalescent COVID-19.

Trimming took 4 bases from V and 7 from J, leaving 25 bases between them. CDR3 size: 17 residues. CDR1 MGHDK and CDR2 SYGVNS come from the germline V gene. Original handling: Cell counts per sample came from amplifying reference gene primers. The table came from immunoSEQ multiplex PCR; TCRdb's copy has only in-frame clones and leaves some out. V and J calls and clone size are as listed in that table; D and trimming were resolved from the DNA. The data hold approximately 350,000 clones, with more than 75% observed a single time. J is TRBJ2-5 and V is TRBV25-1, with a tentative D call TRBD2 (5 bases). The TCR was taken from a woman aged 18-29 years who had recovered from COVID-19. Material: peripheral blood. The CDR3 region is CASSVLEGRTLSGTQYF. CDR3 in DNA: TGTGCCAGCAGTGTCCTTGAGGGCCGAACACTCTCAGGGACCCAGTACTTC. Supplemented by reference TRBV25-1 and TRBJ2-5, the full variable domain reads EADIYQTPRYLVIGTGKKITLECSQTMGHDKMYWYQQDPGMELHLIHYSYGVNSTEKGDLSSESTVSRIRTEHFPLTLESARPSHTSQYLCASSVLEGRTLSGTQYFGPGTRLLVL.